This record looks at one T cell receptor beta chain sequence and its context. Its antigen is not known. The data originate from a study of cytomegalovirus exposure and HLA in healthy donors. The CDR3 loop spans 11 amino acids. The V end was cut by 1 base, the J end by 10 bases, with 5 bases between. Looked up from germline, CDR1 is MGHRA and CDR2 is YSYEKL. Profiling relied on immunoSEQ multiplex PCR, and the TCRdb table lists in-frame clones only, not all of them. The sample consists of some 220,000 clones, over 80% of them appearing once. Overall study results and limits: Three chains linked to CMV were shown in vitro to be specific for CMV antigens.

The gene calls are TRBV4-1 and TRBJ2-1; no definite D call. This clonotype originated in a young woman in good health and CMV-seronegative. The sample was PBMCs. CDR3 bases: TGCGCCAGCAGCCAAGCAGAAGAGCAGTTCTTC. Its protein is CASSQAEEQFF.